These 31 T cell receptor beta chains share one sample of origin, sequenced in a study of T cells in Graves' hyperthyroidism and ophthalmopathy. RNA transcripts gave rise to amplified TCR beta CDR3 regions. First-round RT-PCR with HTBI primers amplified the TCR CDR3 region. MiXCR was run by TCRdb on the multiplex PCR reads, yielding one entry per CDR3 protein. Of about 690,000 distinct CDR3 sequences detected, 17% appear once; the ten largest clones hold around 16%. Sequenced: blood. These receptor sequences come from a man aged 50-60 years with Graves' hyperthyroidism.

This clonotype was counted ten times or more. The chain recombines TRBV28 with TRBJ1-1; 7 bases fit TRBD1. Looked up from germline, CDR1 is MDHEN and CDR2 is SYDVKM. The CDR3 runs to 16 residues. The V and J ends lost 7 bases and 0 bases, in that order; junction bases with no gene match: 11. The CDR3 loop is CASTSTGQLLNTEAFF. CDR3 bases: TGTGCCAGCACCAGTACGGGACAGCTTCTGAACACTGAAGCTTTCTTT.

The genes are TRBV24-1 and TRBJ1-5; no clear D gene. The CDR3 spans 16 residues. CDR1 is KGHDR, CDR2 SFDVKD, per germline. V was trimmed by 4 bases and J by 1 base, leaving 13 bases between them. CDR3 nucleotides: TGTGCCACCAGTGAGTCGACCCGAGCCAGCAATCAGCCCCAGCATTTT. The encoded protein is CATSESTRASNQPQHF.

In this sample, this clonotype turned up many times. V gene TRBV6-2 or TRBV6-3 combines with J gene TRBJ2-3; no reliable D call. The CDR3 loop spans 16 amino acids. V lost 3 bases and J 2 bases, leaving 15 bases between the germline ends. CDR1 and CDR2 (germline): MNHEY, SVGEGT. The CDR3 region has the DNA TGTGCCAGCAGTTATGGGCCACCCTTTTCCACAGATACGCAGTATTTT. Protein sequence: CASSYGPPFSTDTQYF.

This clonotype was seen many times. The rearrangement joins TRBV29-1 to TRBJ2-5, with TRBD1 matching 8 bases. The CDR3 loop spans 13 amino acids. Germline loops: CDR1 SQVTM, CDR2 ANQGSEA. The junction had 8 bases not matched to a gene; V was cut back by 7 bases and J by 4 bases. The CDR3 nucleotides are TGCAGCGCGATCAGGGGGCGGATAGAGACCCAGTACTTC. Its protein is CSAIRGRIETQYF.

This clonotype has at least ten counts. The chain combines TRBV7-9 with TRBJ2-7; D may be TRBD1 (6 bases). Per germline, CDR1 SEHNR and CDR2 FQNEAQ (reference sequence). The CDR3 spans 13 residues. Trimming stripped 1 base from V and 9 bases from J, with 13 bases between. The CDR3 DNA follows: TGTGCCAGCAGCTTAGGTGGCGGCAGGGGGCAGTACTTC. As protein: CASSLGGGRGQYF.

The table lists this clonotype with many counts. The CDR3 protein is CASSSGPAGNQPQHF. The CDR3 coding sequence is TGTGCCAGCAGCTCTGGGCCAGCAGGCAATCAGCCCCAGCATTTT. This sequence joins TRBV11-2 and TRBJ1-5; unclear D gene. The germline gives CDR1 SGHAT, CDR2 FQNNGV. The CDR3 is 15 amino acids. Trimming removed 4 bases at V and 2 bases at J, with 12 bases between.

The rearrangement uses TRBV10-1 and TRBJ2-5; a weak D match, TRBD2 (7 bases). Trimming removed 3 bases at V and 6 bases at J, with 11 bases between. The CDR3 covers 13 residues. CDR1 is WNHNN and CDR2 is SYGVQD in the germline V gene (reference sequence). CDR3 in DNA: TGCGCCAGCAGTGACCCCGGGGGGCAGACCCAGTACTTC. It specifies CASSDPGGQTQYF.

This clonotype was counted between two and nine times. The chain has TRBV15 and TRBJ2-2; TRBD1 agrees at 8 bases. The trim removed 2 bases at V and 7 bases at J, leaving 3 bases unmatched. CDR3 length: 14 residues. The germline V gene has CDR1 LNHNV and CDR2 YYDKDF (reference sequence). This CDR3 reads CATSRNRGVGELFF. The CDR3 coding sequence is TGTGCCACCAGCAGAAACAGGGGGGTCGGGGAGCTGTTTTTT.

Here the CDR3 reads CASSIPGEAFF. CDR3 nucleotide sequence: TGTGCCAGCAGTATTCCAGGTGAAGCTTTCTTT. The gene calls are TRBV28 and TRBJ1-1, with no clear D. The CDR3 is 11 amino acids. CDR1 is MDHEN and CDR2 is SYDVKM in the germline V gene. The V end lost 5 bases, the J end lost 7 bases, and 8 bases lay between the germline ends.

For this clonotype: Possible read error: a much larger clone is one base away. The chain combines TRBV20-1 with TRBJ2-3, with D perhaps TRBD2 (6 bases). Germline assignment: CDR1 DFQATT and CDR2 SNEGSKA (reference sequence). The CDR3 has 14 residues. CDR3 loop: CSAPPSESTDTQDF. CDR3 in DNA: TGCAGTGCTCCACCTAGCGAGAGCACAGATACGCAGGATTTT.

This clonotype was seen many times. The chain carries TRBV7-2 and TRBJ1-5; D remains ambiguous. Germline CDR1 is SGHTA and CDR2 is FQGNSA. The CDR3 spans 15 residues. V lost 1 base and J 0 bases, leaving 7 bases between the germline ends. The CDR3 coding sequence is TGTGCCAGCAGCTTAGTTCATAATAGCAATCAGCCCCAGCATTTT. It translates to CASSLVHNSNQPQHF.

In its sample, this clonotype was seen a few times. This chain links TRBV11-2 with TRBJ2-2; perhaps TRBD2 as D (5 bases). Trimming removed 5 bases from V and 3 bases from J, with 22 bases in between. Germline V lookup: CDR1 SGHAT, CDR2 FQNNGV. The CDR3 extends over 18 amino acids. CDR3: CASSSGSWVTYDTGELFF. As DNA, the CDR3 is TGTGCCAGCAGCAGCGGTTCTTGGGTAACGTACGACACCGGGGAGCTGTTTTTT.

This clonotype was detected only a few times. This rearrangement joins TRBV30 to TRBJ1-4, with D possibly matching TRBD1 (5 bases). Trimming took 6 bases from V and 2 from J, leaving 10 bases between them. The germline gives CDR1 GTSNPN, CDR2 SVGIG (reference sequence). The CDR3 contains 13 residues. The CDR3 sequence: CACLGGTNEKLFF. Here the CDR3 DNA reads TGTGCCTGCCTTGGGGGGACTAATGAAAAACTGTTTTTT. Full variable domain (remainder filled in from reference TRBV30 and TRBJ1-4): SQTIHQWPATLVQPVGSPLSLECTVEGTSNPNLYWYRQAAGRGLQLLFYSVGIGQISSEVPQNLSASRPQDRQFILSSKKLLLSDSGFYLCACLGGTNEKLFFGSGTQLSVL.

This clonotype was picked up many times. CDR3 DNA sequence: TGTGCCAGCACCGATCTGAGCTCCTACGAGCAGTACTTC. Its protein product is CASTDLSSYEQYF. The chain uses TRBV7-2 and TRBJ2-7; D is unresolved. The CDR3 runs to 13 residues. The germline V gene has CDR1 SGHTA and CDR2 FQGNSA. The V end lost 7 bases, the J end lost 0 bases, and 10 bases lay between the germline ends.

This clonotype was detected many times. The chain couples TRBV20-1 to TRBJ2-1, with 7 bases aligning to TRBD2. The V gene end was trimmed by 0 bases and the J gene end by 4 bases; junction bases not matched to a gene: 6. Looked up from germline, CDR1 is DFQATT and CDR2 is SNEGSKA (reference sequence). The CDR3 runs to 15 residues. Written as DNA, the CDR3 is TGCAGTGCTAGAGATCTCCAGCGGGGTTACAATGAGCAGTTCTTC. Translated, it gives CSARDLQRGYNEQFF.

The rearrangement uses TRBV19 and TRBJ1-4; D may be TRBD1 (6 bases). The CDR3 spans 11 residues. Deletions cut 9 bases from V and 12 bases from J, with 14 bases between. Per germline, CDR1 LNHDA and CDR2 SQIVND (reference sequence). CDR3 loop: CASIRGGQLFF. DNA of the CDR3: TGTGCCAGCATTCGAGGGGGACAACTGTTTTTT.

This chain joins TRBV6-2 or TRBV6-3 and TRBJ2-2, with 8 bases matching TRBD1. The germline V gene encodes CDR1 MNHEY and CDR2 SVGEGT. This CDR3 contains 14 residues. V shed 9 bases, J shed 3 bases, and the junction held 6 bases outside the gene matches. The CDR3 loop reads CASSKQGDTGELFF. The DNA for the CDR3 is TGTGCCAGTTCAAAACAGGGGGACACCGGGGAGCTGTTTTTT.

Of note for this clonotype: This may be a read error, as it is one base from a much larger clone. The chain carries TRBV27 and TRBJ2-1; D perhaps matches TRBD2 (6 bases). This CDR3 contains 14 residues. From germline, CDR1 is MNHEY and CDR2 SMNVEV (reference sequence). In DNA, the CDR3 is TGTGCCAGCAGTTTCTCGGCGGGAAACAATGGGCAGTTCTTC. This codes for CASSFSAGNNGQFF.

V is TRBV29-1 and J is TRBJ1-5, with TRBD1 identical over 10 bases. CDR1 and CDR2 (germline): SQVTM, ANQGSEA. This CDR3 has 13 residues. V was pared by 7 bases and J by 6 bases, with 6 bases of the junction left unmatched. CDR3: CSARTGGSQPQHF. CDR3 coding DNA: TGCAGCGCCCGGACAGGGGGGAGTCAGCCCCAGCATTTT. The full variable domain, completed using reference TRBV29-1 and TRBJ1-5, is SAVISQKPSRDICQRGTSLTIQCQVDSQVTMMFWYRQQPGQSLTLIATANQGSEATYESGFVIDKFPISRPNLTFSTLTVSNMSPEDSSIYLCSARTGGSQPQHFGDGTRLSIL.

The table lists this clonotype with many counts. The chain combines TRBV20-1 with TRBJ2-1; 8 bases fit TRBD1. V gave up 7 bases and J gave up 3 bases; unmatched junction bases: 8. This CDR3 has 14 residues. CDR1 is DFQATT and CDR2 is SNEGSKA in the germline V gene (reference sequence). The CDR3 nucleotides read TGCAGTGTACCTCCAGGGGGCGGCTACAATGAGCAGTTCTTC. It encodes CSVPPGGGYNEQFF.

This clonotype was found a few times. V usage is TRBV2 and J usage is TRBJ2-1, with TRBD2 matching 7 bases. V dropped 6 bases and J dropped 7; count of bases not matched to a gene: 15. Germline loops: CDR1 SNHLY, CDR2 FYNNEI. This CDR3 is 16 amino acids long. As DNA, the CDR3 is TGTGCCAGCAGGAAGGGTCCGGGAGGAACCGTTAATGAGCAGTTCTTC. Protein sequence: CASRKGPGGTVNEQFF. Complete variable domain (other parts from reference TRBV2 and TRBJ2-1): EPEVTQTPSHQVTQMGQEVILRCVPISNHLYFYWYRQILGQKVEFLVSFYNNEISEKSEIFDDQFSVERPDGSNFTLKIRSTKLEDSAMYFCASRKGPGGTVNEQFFGPGTRLTVL.

The gene calls are TRBV7-8 and TRBJ1-1; TRBD1 matches at 7 bases. J gave up 1 base and V 7 bases, and 6 bases lay outside the gene matches. Germline V gives CDR1 SGHVS, CDR2 FQNEAQ. The CDR3 sequence is 14 residues long. CDR3 amino acids: CASISGTANTEAFF. The CDR3 DNA follows: TGTGCCAGCATTTCCGGGACAGCGAACACTGAAGCTTTCTTT.

This clonotype was detected ten times or more. The V gene is TRBV11-2, the J gene TRBJ2-7, with a tentative D call TRBD1 (6 bases). V gave up 1 base and J gave up 2 bases, with 18 bases separating them. The CDR3 has 17 amino acids. The germline V gene has CDR1 SGHAT and CDR2 FQNNGV. This CDR3 is CASSLAYGAGETYEQYF. DNA for the CDR3: TGTGCCAGCAGCTTAGCGTACGGGGCAGGGGAGACCTACGAGCAGTACTTC.

This clonotype was recorded many times. This chain connects TRBV30 to TRBJ2-2, with 9 bases aligning to TRBD1. The trim removed 4 bases at V and 9 bases at J, leaving 6 bases unmatched. Germline V gene data show CDR1 as GTSNPN and CDR2 as SVGIG (reference sequence). CDR3 length: 13 amino acids. The CDR3 loop is CAWNGQGCRELFF. In DNA, the CDR3 is TGTGCCTGGAATGGACAGGGGTGCCGGGAGCTGTTTTTT.

This clonotype was picked up many times. This chain uses TRBV28 with TRBJ2-2; 8 bases are shared with TRBD1. With 6 bases clipped from V and 4 bases from J, the junction kept 10 bases outside the gene matches. Germline CDR1 and CDR2: MDHEN and SYDVKM. The CDR3 is made up of 16 amino acids. The CDR3 nucleotides are TGTGCCAGCAGCATATGGACAGGGCAGTCCACCGGGGAGCTGTTTTTT. Encoded protein: CASSIWTGQSTGELFF.

In its sample, this clonotype was seen a few times. In DNA form, the CDR3 reads TGTGCCACCAGTGATAAAAAACCGGGACTCCACTACACAGATACGCAGTATTTT. It translates to CATSDKKPGLHYTDTQYF. V usage is TRBV24-1 and J usage is TRBJ2-3; the D gene is possibly TRBD2 (6 bases). Trimming removed 3 bases at V and 2 bases at J, with 20 bases between. The germline V gene encodes CDR1 KGHDR and CDR2 SFDVKD. The CDR3 is 18 amino acids.

This clonotype came up a few times. The chain couples TRBV28 to TRBJ2-7; TRBD2 aligns across 7 bases. The V and J ends lost 1 base and 2 bases, in that order; junction bases with no gene match: 5. CDR1 is MDHEN and CDR2 is SYDVKM in the germline V gene. The length of the CDR3 is 15 residues. The CDR3 DNA is TGTGCCAGCAGTTTATCCCCTAGCGGTGCCTACGAGCAGTACTTC. It is translated as CASSLSPSGAYEQYF.

This clonotype appeared many times. The chain links TRBV5-6 to TRBJ1-4; no clear D gene. V was clipped by 0 bases and J by 8 bases, with 20 bases between them. This CDR3 is 17 amino acids long. In germline, CDR1 is SGHDT, CDR2 YYEEEE. This chain's CDR3 is CASSLEVLPGGQEKLFF. CDR3 nucleotides: TGTGCCAGCAGCTTGGAGGTACTTCCCGGCGGCCAAGAAAAACTGTTTTTT.

This clonotype was found a few times. The genes are TRBV20-1 and TRBJ1-2; perhaps TRBD1 as D (5 bases). Looked up from germline, CDR1 is DFQATT and CDR2 is SNEGSKA (reference sequence). V was shortened by 3 bases and J by 1 base, with 6 bases between the two germline ends. The CDR3 has 12 residues. In DNA, the CDR3 is TGCAGTGCTAGCAGGGATAACTATGGCTACACCTTC. Translating gives CSASRDNYGYTF.

This chain connects TRBV14 to TRBJ2-7; no clear D gene. CDR3 size: 16 residues. Germline loops: CDR1 SGHDN, CDR2 FVKESK. V shed 0 bases and J shed 2 bases, with 14 bases lying between them. The CDR3: CASSQDAGVSTYEQYF. In nucleotides, the CDR3 is TGTGCCAGCAGCCAAGACGCTGGAGTAAGCACCTACGAGCAGTACTTC.

This chain uses TRBV20-1 with TRBJ2-2; 9 nucleotides line up with TRBD2. Germline V gene lookup returns CDR1 DFQATT and CDR2 SNEGSKA (reference sequence). This CDR3 contains 14 residues. V lost 7 bases to trimming and J lost 3 bases; unmatched junction nucleotides: 6. This CDR3 is CSVPGTSYTGELFF. For the CDR3, the DNA is TGCAGTGTACCCGGGACTAGCTACACCGGGGAGCTGTTTTTT.